This T cell receptor beta chain was captured in a study of blood T cell repertoires in COVID-19. Background on the study: The analysed material was cDNA or gDNA that came from T cells, B-cell-depleted T cells, or PBMCs.

In the authors' workflow: Reference gene primers were amplified, and this amplification served to estimate nucleated cell counts. The repertoire was sequenced with immunoSEQ multiplex PCR; TCRdb's copy has only in-frame clones and lacks some. V and J calls and clone size come straight from that table; D and trimming were deduced from the DNA. Here the sample spans roughly 97,000 clones, roughly four fifths being singletons. The CDR3 covers 15 residues. V lost 2 bases, J lost 7 bases, and 13 bases lay in between. Germline loops: CDR1 SGHNT, CDR2 YYREEE (reference sequence). The source is a man between 60 and 75 years old with acute or convalescent COVID-19. This chain uses TRBV5-4 with TRBJ1-6; D may be TRBD1 (5 bases). The sequenced material came from peripheral blood. CDR3 residues: CASSFGSGGNSPLHF. The CDR3 bases are TGTGCCAGCAGCTTTGGTTCCGGGGGGAATTCACCCCTCCACTTT.